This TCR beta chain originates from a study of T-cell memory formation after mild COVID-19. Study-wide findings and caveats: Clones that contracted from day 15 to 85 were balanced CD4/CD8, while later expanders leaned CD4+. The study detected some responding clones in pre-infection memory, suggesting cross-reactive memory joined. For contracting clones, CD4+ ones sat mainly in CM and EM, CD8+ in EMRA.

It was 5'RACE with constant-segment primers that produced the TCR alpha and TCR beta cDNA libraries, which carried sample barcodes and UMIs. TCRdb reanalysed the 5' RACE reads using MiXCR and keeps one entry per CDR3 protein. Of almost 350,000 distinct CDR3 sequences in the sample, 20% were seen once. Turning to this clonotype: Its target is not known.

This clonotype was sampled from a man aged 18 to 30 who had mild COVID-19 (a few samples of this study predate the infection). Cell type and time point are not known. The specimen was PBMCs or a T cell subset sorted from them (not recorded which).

The CDR3: CASSYGGLETQYF. CDR3 bases: TGTGCCAGCAGTTACGGGGGATTGGAGACCCAGTACTTC. The chain has TRBV6-2 or TRBV6-3 and TRBJ2-5; D may correspond to TRBD1 or TRBD2 (5 bases each). CDR3 length: 13 amino acids. CDR1 MNHEY and CDR2 SVGEGT come from the germline V gene. The germline V and J ends were trimmed by 2 bases and 5 bases, with 9 bases remaining between them.